A selection of T cell receptor beta chains follows, all from one sample in a study of CD8 T cells in Susac syndrome. Each CDR3 protein gets one entry after TCRdb re-called the immunoSEQ multiplex PCR reads with MiXCR. The sample includes about 90,000 distinct CDR3 sequences, approximately 95% seen only once; the top ten take 0.25% to 0.4%. The sample comprised CD8+ T cells from PBMCs. The receptors shown here come from a human donor in good health. CDR3s include the opening cysteine and the closing phenylalanine or tryptophan. Each record gives: CDR3 protein, J gene, V gene, CDR3 length.

CASKTGGNTEAFF,TRBJ1-1,TRBV7-9,13
CASRDIDSHEQYF,TRBJ2-7,TRBV7-2,13
CASSLEHTEAFF,TRBJ1-1,TRBV13,12
CSVLSNYGYTF,TRBJ1-2,TRBV29-1,11
CASSIPGTGNTGELFF,TRBJ2-2,TRBV19,16
CASSRLGTGTEAFF,TRBJ1-1,TRBV7-3,14
CASSPAPDATEAFF,TRBJ1-1,TRBV18,14
CSVVWTGYGYTF,TRBJ1-2,TRBV29-1,12
CARRSRRRVIGVGTDTQYF,TRBJ2-3,TRBV2,19
CASSPHGAGGPEQYF,TRBJ2-7,TRBV4-1,15
CASSYSAGRNQPQHF,TRBJ1-5,TRBV6-5,15
CATSRDLSQPQHF,TRBJ1-5,TRBV15,13
CASSSGQFYGYTF,TRBJ1-2,TRBV6-2/TRBV6-3,13
CASSLSPGTGSYEQYF,TRBJ2-7,TRBV27,16